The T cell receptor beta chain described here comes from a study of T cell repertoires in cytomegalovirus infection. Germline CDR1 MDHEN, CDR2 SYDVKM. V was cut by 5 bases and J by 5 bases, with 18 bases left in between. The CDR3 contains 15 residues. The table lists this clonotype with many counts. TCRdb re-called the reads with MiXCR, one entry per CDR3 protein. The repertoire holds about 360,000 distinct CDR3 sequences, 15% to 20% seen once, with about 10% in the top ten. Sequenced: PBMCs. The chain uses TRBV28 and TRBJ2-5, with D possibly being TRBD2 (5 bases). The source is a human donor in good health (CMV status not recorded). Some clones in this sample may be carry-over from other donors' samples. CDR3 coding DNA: TGTGCCAGCAGTCGGCCGCACCACGGGATGGAGACCCAGTACTTC. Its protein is CASSRPHHGMETQYF.